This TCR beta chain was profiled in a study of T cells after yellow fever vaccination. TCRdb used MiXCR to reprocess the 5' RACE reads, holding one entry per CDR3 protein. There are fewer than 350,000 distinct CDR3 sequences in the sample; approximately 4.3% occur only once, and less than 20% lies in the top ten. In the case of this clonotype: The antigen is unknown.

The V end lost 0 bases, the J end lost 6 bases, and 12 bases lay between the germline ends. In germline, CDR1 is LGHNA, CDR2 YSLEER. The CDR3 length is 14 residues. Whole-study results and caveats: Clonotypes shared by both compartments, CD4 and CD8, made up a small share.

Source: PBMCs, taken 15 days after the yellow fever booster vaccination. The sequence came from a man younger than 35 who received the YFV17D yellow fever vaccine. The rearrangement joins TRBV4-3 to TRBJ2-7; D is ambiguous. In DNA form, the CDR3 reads TGCGCCAGCAGCCAAGATAATGGGGTCGGCGAGCAGTACTTC. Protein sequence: CASSQDNGVGEQYF.